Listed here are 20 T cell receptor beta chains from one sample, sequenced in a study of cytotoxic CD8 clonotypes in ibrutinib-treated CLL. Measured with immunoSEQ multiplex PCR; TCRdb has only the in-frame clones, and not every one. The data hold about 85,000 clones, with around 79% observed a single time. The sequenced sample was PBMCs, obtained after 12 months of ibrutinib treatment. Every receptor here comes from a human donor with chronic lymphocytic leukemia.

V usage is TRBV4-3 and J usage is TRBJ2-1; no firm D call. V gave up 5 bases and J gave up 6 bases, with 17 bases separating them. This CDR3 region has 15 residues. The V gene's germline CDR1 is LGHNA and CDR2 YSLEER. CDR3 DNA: TGCGCCAGCAGCGAGGACCCCCGCACGGGCAATGAGCAGTTCTTC. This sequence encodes CASSEDPRTGNEQFF.

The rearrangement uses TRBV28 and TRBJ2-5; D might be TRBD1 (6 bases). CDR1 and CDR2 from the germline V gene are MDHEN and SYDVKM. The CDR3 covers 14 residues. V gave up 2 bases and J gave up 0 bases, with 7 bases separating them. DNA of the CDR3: TGTGCCAGCAGTTTAAGGGGGTACCAAGAGACCCAGTACTTC. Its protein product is CASSLRGYQETQYF. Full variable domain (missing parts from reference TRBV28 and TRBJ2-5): DVKVTQSSRYLVKRTGEKVFLECVQDMDHENMFWYRQDPGLGLRLIYFSYDVKMKEKGDIPEGYSVSREKKERFSLILESASTNQTSMYLCASSLRGYQETQYFGPGTRLLVL.

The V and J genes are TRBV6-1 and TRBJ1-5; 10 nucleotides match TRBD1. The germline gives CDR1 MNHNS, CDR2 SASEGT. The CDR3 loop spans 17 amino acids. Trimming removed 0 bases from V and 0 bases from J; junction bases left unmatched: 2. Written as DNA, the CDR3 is TGTGCCAGCAGTGAAGCAGGGGACAGGGGTAGCAATCAGCCCCAGCATTTT. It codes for CASSEAGDRGSNQPQHF.

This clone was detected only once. The CDR3 nucleotides read TGTGCCAGCAGTTTGGGGTTATATGGCTACACCTTC. It is translated as CASSLGLYGYTF. The chain recombines TRBV28 with TRBJ1-2; unclear D gene. Germline lookup yields CDR1 MDHEN and CDR2 SYDVKM. The V and J ends lost 3 bases and 5 bases respectively, with 7 bases between them. The CDR3 extends over 12 amino acids.

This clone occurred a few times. As DNA, the CDR3 is TGTGCCAGTAGCACCGATCCCACAGATACGCAGTATTTT. It yields the protein CASSTDPTDTQYF. The chain has TRBV19 and TRBJ2-3; D gene ambiguous. Germline CDR1 LNHDA, CDR2 SQIVND (reference sequence). The germline V and J ends were trimmed by 6 bases and 2 bases, with 9 bases remaining between them. The CDR3 totals 13 residues.

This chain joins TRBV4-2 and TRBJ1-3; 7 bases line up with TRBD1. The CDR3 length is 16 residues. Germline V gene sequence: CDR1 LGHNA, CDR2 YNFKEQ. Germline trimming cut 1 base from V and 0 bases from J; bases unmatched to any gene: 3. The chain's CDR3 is CASSQGDSLSGNTIYF. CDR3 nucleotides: TGTGCCAGCAGCCAAGGGGACAGCCTCTCTGGAAACACCATATATTTT.

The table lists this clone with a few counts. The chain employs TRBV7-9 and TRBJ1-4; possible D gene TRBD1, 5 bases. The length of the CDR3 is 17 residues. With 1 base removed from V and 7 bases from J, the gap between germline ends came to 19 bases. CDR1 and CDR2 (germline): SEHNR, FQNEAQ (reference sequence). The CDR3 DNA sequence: TGTGCCAGCAGCTTAGGGGTTGGGACCGCCGGAGGTGAAAAACTGTTTTTT. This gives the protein CASSLGVGTAGGEKLFF.

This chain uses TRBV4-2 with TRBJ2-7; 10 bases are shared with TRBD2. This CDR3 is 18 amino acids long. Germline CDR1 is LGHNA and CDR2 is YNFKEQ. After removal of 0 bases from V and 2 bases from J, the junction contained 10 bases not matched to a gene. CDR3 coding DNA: TGTGCCAGCAGCCAAGATTTCCAGCGGGGGGGCGGGCCCTACGAGCAGTACTTC. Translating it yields CASSQDFQRGGGPYEQYF.

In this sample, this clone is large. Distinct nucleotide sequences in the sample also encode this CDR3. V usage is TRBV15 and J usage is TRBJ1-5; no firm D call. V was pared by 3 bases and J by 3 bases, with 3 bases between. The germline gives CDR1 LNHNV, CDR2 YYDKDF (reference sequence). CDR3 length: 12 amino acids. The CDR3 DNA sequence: TGTGCCACCAGCAGGGACAATCAGCCCCAGCATTTT. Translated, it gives CATSRDNQPQHF.

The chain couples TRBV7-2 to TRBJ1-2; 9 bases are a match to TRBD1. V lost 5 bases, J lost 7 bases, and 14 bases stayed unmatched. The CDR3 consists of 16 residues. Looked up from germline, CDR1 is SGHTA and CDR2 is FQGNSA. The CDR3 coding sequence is TGTGCCAGCAGCCCCGGACAGGGGTGGCCCTCCTCTGGCTACACCTTC. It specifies CASSPGQGWPSSGYTF.

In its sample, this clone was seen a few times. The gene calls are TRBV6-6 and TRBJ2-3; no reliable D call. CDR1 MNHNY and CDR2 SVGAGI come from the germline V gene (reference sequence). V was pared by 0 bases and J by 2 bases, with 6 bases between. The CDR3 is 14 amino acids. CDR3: CASSYSGPTDTQYF. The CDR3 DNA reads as TGTGCCAGCAGTTACTCCGGCCCCACAGATACGCAGTATTTT.

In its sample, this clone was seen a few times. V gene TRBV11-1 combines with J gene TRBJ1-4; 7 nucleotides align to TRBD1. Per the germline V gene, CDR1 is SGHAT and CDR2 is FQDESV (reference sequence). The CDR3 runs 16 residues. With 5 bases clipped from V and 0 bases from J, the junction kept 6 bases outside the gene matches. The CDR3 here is CASSAYQGATNEKLFF. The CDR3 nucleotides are TGTGCCAGCAGCGCCTACCAGGGGGCAACTAATGAAAAACTGTTTTTT.

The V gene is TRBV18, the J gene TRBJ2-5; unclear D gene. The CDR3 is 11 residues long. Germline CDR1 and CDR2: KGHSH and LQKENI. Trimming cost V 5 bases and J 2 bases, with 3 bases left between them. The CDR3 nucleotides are TGTGCCAGCTCATCTCAAGAGACCCAGTACTTC. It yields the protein CASSSQETQYF.

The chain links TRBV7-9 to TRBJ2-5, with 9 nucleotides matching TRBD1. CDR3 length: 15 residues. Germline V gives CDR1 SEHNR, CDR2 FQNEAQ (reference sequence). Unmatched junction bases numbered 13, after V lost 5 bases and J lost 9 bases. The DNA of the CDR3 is TGTGCCAGCAGCCACTTAAGACAGGGGGTCGGGTCCCAGTACTTC. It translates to CASSHLRQGVGSQYF. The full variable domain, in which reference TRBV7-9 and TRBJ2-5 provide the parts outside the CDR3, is DTGVSQNPRHKITKRGQNVTFRCDPISEHNRLYWYRQTLGQGPEFLTYFQNEAQLEKSRLLSDRFSAERPKGSFSTLEIQRTEQGDSAMYLCASSHLRQGVGSQYFGPGTRLLVL.

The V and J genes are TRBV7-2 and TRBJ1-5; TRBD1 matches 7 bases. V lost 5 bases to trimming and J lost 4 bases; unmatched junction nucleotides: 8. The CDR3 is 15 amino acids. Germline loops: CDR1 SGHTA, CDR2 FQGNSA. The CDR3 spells CASSTLGQVNQPQHF. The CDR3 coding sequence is TGTGCCAGCAGCACATTAGGACAGGTGAATCAGCCCCAGCATTTT.

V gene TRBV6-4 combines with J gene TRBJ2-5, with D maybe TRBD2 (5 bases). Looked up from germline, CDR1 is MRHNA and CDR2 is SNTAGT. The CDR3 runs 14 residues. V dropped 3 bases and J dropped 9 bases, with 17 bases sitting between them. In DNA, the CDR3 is TGTGCCAGCAGTGATTCGCTGGAGGCTCGGTCCCAGTACTTC. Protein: CASSDSLEARSQYF.

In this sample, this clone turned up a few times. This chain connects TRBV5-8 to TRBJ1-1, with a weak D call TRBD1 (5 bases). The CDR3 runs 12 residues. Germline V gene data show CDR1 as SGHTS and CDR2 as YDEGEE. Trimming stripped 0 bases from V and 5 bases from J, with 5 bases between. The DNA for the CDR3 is TGTGCCAGCAGCTTGGAGGGGACTGAAGCTTTCTTT. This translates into CASSLEGTEAFF. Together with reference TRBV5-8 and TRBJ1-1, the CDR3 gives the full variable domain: EAGVTQSPTHLIKTRGQQATLRCSPISGHTSVYWYQQALGLGLQFLLWYDEGEERNRGNFPPRFSGRQFPNYSSELNVNALELEDSALYLCASSLEGTEAFFGQGTRLTVV.

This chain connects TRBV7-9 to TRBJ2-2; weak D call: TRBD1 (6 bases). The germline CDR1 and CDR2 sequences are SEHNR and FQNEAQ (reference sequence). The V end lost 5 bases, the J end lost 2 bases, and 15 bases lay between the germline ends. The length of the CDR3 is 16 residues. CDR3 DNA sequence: TGTGCCAGCAGCCCACGTGGGGGCTACAACACCGGGGAGCTGTTTTTT. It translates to CASSPRGGYNTGELFF.

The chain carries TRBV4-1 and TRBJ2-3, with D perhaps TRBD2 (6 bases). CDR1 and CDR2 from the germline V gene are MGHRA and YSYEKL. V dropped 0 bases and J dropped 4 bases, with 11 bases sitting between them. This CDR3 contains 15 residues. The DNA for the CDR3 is TGCGCCAGCAGCCAAGAACGGGGGAACGCAGATACGCAGTATTTT. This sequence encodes CASSQERGNADTQYF.

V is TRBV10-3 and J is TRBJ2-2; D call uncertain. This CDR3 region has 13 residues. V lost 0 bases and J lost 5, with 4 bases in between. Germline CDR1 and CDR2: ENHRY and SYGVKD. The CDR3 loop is CAISESGTGELFF. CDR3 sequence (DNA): TGTGCCATCAGTGAGTCGGGGACCGGGGAGCTGTTTTTT.